The subject of this entry is one T cell receptor beta chain. Antigen: not known. The entire patient cohort was treatment-naive prior to thyroid surgery. Authors' analysis steps: In papillary thyroid cancer, a distant-metastasis classifier was built using CDR3 differences across clinicopathological groups. TCRdb reprocessed the PCR reads using MiXCR. In this record, the V and J calls reflect TCRdb's handling and not the investigators' own analysis. The sample has roughly 36,000 clones, approximately 26% seen once; the top ten hold around 10%. The sample is drawn from a study of metastatic and nonmetastatic thyroid tumors. Overall study context: Repertoires from blood and tumor or nodule tissue of malignant and benign thyroid patients were compared.

Findings and limits, study-wide: Significantly greater TCR beta diversity was reportedly found in malignant thyroid tumors than in benign nodules (in blood and tumor).

The V gene lost 4 bases and the J gene lost 0 bases, with 14 bases spanning the gap. The CDR3 covers 15 residues. Germline lookup yields CDR1 SGHRS and CDR2 YFSETQ. The rearrangement uses TRBV5-1 and TRBJ2-7; tentatively, D is TRBD2 (7 bases). The specimen sequenced was blood. The clonotype was recovered from a female donor with papillary thyroid cancer or a benign thyroid nodule (not recorded which). Some clones in this sample may be carry-over from other donors' samples. The CDR3, as DNA: TGCGCCAGCAGCGGACCGGGGGGCCCCTCCTACGAGCAGTACTTC. Amino acids: CASSGPGGPSYEQYF.